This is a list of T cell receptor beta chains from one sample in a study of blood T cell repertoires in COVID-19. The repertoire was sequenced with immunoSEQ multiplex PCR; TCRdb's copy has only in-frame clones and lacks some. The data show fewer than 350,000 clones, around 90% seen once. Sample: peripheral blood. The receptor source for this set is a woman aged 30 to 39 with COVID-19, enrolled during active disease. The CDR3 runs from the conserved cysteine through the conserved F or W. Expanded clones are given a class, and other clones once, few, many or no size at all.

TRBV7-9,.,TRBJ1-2,CASSLHRDYTF
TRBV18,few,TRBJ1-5,CASSLGQAPYSNQPQHF
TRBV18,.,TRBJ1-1,CASSPFGLENTEAFF
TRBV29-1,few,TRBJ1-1,CSVPRQANTEAFF
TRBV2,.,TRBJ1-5,CASWFGEMGSNQPQHF
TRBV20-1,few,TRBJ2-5,CSAQFQETQYF
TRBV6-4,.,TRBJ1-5,CASSEYSNQPQHF
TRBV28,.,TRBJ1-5,CASSSVQGWWPQHF
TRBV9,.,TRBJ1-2,CASSTGRYGYTF
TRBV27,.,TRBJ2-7,CASSSGTNSYEQYF
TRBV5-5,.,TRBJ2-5,CASSLEGVGQETQYF
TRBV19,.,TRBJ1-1,CASLTLTGGTTEAFF
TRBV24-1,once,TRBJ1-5,CATSDRGTGGNQPQHF
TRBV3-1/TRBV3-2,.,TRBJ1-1,CASSQGTPNTEAFF
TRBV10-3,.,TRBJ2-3,CAIRTSGNTDTQYF
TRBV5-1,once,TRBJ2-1,CASMPYTEGVREQFF
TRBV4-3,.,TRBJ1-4,CASSPNLLTNEKLFF
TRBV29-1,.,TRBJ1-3,CSVEATGMGNTIYF
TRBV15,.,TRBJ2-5,CATSRRQGAVETQYF
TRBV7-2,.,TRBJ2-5,CASSLVTGGRETQYF
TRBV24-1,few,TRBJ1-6,CATSDLLQDNSPLHF
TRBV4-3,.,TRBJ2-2,CASSVQAGANTGELFF
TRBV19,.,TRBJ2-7,CASSIGLKREQYF
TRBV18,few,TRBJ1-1,CASSPSSMNTEAFF
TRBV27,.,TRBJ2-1,CASSLGLAGLGYYEQFF
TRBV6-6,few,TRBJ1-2,CASSREGYTF
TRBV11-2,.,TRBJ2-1,CAQSLDSHEQFF
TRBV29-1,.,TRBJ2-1,CSAGTGAYNEQFF
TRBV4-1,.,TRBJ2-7,CASSLSILYEQYF
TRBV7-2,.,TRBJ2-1,CASSQGLAGGVEQFF
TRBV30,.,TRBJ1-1,CAWSRETEAFF
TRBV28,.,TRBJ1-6,CASGEYASSYNSPLHF
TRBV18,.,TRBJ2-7,CASSPLERAVYEQYF
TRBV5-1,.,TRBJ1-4,CASSLDRGREKLFF
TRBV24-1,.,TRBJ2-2,CATSQGVGELFF
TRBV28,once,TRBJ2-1,CATRGGYSYNEQFF
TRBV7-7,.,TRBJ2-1,CASSPTLGTGSFPSYNEQFF
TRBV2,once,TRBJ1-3,CASSQAGNTIYF
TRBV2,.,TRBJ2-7,CASTAPLSAHRGPIYEQYF
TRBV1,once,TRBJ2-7,CTSNLPGQGALEQYF
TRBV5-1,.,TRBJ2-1,CASSLSREWGEQFF
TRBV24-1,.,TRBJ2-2,CATSLGRANTGELFF
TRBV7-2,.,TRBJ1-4,CASSLQGKYNEKLFF
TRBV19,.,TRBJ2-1,CASSQNSGGAYNEQFF
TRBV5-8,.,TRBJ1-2,CASSKDRGLNYGYTF
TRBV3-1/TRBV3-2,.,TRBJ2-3,CASSQEGLARADTQYF
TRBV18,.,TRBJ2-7,CASSAAPPVDEQYF
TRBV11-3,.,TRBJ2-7,CASGAGGSYEQYF
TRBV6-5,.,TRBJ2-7,CASSLQPFQSYEQYF